These 6 T cell receptor beta chains originate from one sample sequenced in a study of STAT3 mutations in large granular lymphocyte leukemia. No antigen has been identified for these receptors. TCRdb keeps only in-frame clones here, not all; method: immunoSEQ multiplex PCR. The sample has about 7,700 clones, around 75% seen once. Study-level findings and limits: At least one immunodominant TCR beta clonotype appeared in every T-cell large granular lymphocyte leukemia patient.

The sample comprised peripheral blood mononuclear cells. These receptors were collected from a woman aged 40-49 years with T-cell large granular lymphocyte leukemia. Some clones in this sample may be carry-over from other donors' samples.

The chain uses TRBV5-6 and TRBJ1-2, with unresolved D. CDR1 is SGHDT and CDR2 is YYEEEE in the germline V gene. V dropped 0 bases and J dropped 4 bases, with 7 bases sitting between them. This CDR3 region has 13 residues. CDR3: CASSLGSFYGYTF. The CDR3 DNA follows: TGTGCCAGCAGCTTGGGCAGCTTCTATGGCTACACCTTC.

This clone was picked up a small number of times. This chain connects TRBV6-5 to TRBJ1-2, with D perhaps matching TRBD1 (6 bases). The V end was cut by 0 bases, the J end by 8 bases, with 10 bases between. Germline assignment: CDR1 MNHEY and CDR2 SVGAGI. The CDR3 runs 13 residues. CDR3 nucleotide sequence: TGTGCCAGCAGTTACTCGGGACACCGCGGCTACACCTTC. This sequence encodes CASSYSGHRGYTF.

This clone was picked up one time. The chain is built from TRBV13 and TRBJ2-7, with D tentatively TRBD2 (5 bases). The CDR3 has 13 amino acids. V was clipped by 10 bases and J by 6 bases, with 19 bases between them. Looked up from germline, CDR1 is PRHDT and CDR2 is FYEKMQ (reference sequence). CDR3 residues: CATFPLGSLEQYF. CDR3 nucleotide sequence: TGTGCCACCTTTCCCTTAGGGAGCCTCGAGCAGTACTTC.

This clone appeared a single time. This chain uses TRBV18 with TRBJ2-2; D is unresolved. Germline-derived CDR1 and CDR2 are KGHSH and LQKENI. Trimming pared 2 bases from V and 4 bases from J, leaving 11 bases between. This CDR3 comprises 15 residues. As DNA, the CDR3 is TGTGCCAGCTCACCAAAAGTCGGACCCACCGGGGAGCTGTTTTTT. It encodes CASSPKVGPTGELFF.

CDR3 sequence: CASSPNRGTDTQYF. CDR3 bases: TGTGCCAGCAGCCCCAATCGAGGGACAGATACGCAGTATTTT. V and J are TRBV7-9 and TRBJ2-3; maybe TRBD2 (5 bases). Per germline, CDR1 SEHNR and CDR2 FQNEAQ (reference sequence). With 5 bases removed from V and 3 bases from J, the gap between germline ends came to 12 bases. This CDR3 has 14 amino acids.

This clone was counted between two and nine times. This chain connects TRBV5-1 to TRBJ1-2; the D is unclear. V gave up 5 bases and J gave up 1 base, with 9 bases separating them. The CDR3 is 13 amino acids. Germline V gene lookup returns CDR1 SGHRS and CDR2 YFSETQ. CDR3: CASSPDGNYGYTF. The CDR3 DNA is TGCGCCAGCAGTCCGGACGGTAACTATGGCTACACCTTC.